Listed below are T cell receptor beta chains from one sample, sequenced in a study of graft-versus-host responses after intestinal transplantation. Assay used: immunoSEQ multiplex PCR; TCRdb lists only in-frame clones, some missing. Altogether around 20,000 clones are present, roughly 82% being singletons, with the ten largest covering less than 2%. The specimen was PBMCs, collected 14 days after transplant. The receptors derive from a human patient who received an intestinal transplant, so some T cells may come from the graft donor. CDR3s include the opening cysteine and the closing phenylalanine or tryptophan. A D gene is named only where the DNA matches it firmly.

d_gene: TRBD1; len: 13; j_gene: TRBJ1-1; v_gene: TRBV25-1; CDR3aa: CASRGQGGTEAFF
d_gene: .; len: 14; j_gene: TRBJ1-3; v_gene: TRBV5-1; CDR3aa: CASSLQDSGNTIYF
d_gene: .; len: 13; j_gene: TRBJ1-2; v_gene: TRBV6-5; CDR3aa: CASSYSNVGGYTF
d_gene: .; len: 12; j_gene: TRBJ2-5; v_gene: TRBV25-1; CDR3aa: CASSEYQETQYF
d_gene: TRBD1; len: 14; j_gene: TRBJ1-5; v_gene: TRBV5-6; CDR3aa: CASRRQGINQPQHF
d_gene: .; len: 15; j_gene: TRBJ2-2; v_gene: TRBV27; CDR3aa: CASSFRDDRTGELFF
d_gene: .; len: 15; j_gene: TRBJ2-7; v_gene: TRBV11-2; CDR3aa: CASSFEGGRTYEQYF
d_gene: .; len: 14; j_gene: TRBJ2-7; v_gene: TRBV29-1; CDR3aa: CSAAGLSGKEEQYF
d_gene: .; len: 15; j_gene: TRBJ2-7; v_gene: TRBV6-5; CDR3aa: CASSYYTGPSYEQYF
d_gene: TRBD2; len: 16; j_gene: TRBJ2-4; v_gene: TRBV10-2; CDR3aa: CASSEWGGNGKNIQYF
d_gene: .; len: 16; j_gene: TRBJ1-2; v_gene: TRBV19; CDR3aa: CASKDGGPTNIYGYTF
d_gene: .; len: 14; j_gene: TRBJ1-5; v_gene: TRBV28; CDR3aa: CASSLSTGTGPQHF
d_gene: .; len: 14; j_gene: TRBJ1-1; v_gene: TRBV7-3; CDR3aa: CASSLGHSNTEAFF
d_gene: TRBD1; len: 13; j_gene: TRBJ2-7; v_gene: TRBV7-9; CDR3aa: CASSFTGGHEQYF
d_gene: TRBD2; len: 16; j_gene: TRBJ2-2; v_gene: TRBV10-3; CDR3aa: CAISEPGTTRTGELFF
d_gene: .; len: 10; j_gene: TRBJ1-1; v_gene: TRBV10-1; CDR3aa: CASSDPIYFF
d_gene: TRBD2; len: 15; j_gene: TRBJ2-7; v_gene: TRBV7-9; CDR3aa: CTSSLGLAELYEQYF
d_gene: .; len: 10; j_gene: TRBJ2-1; v_gene: TRBV2; CDR3aa: CASRGNEQFF
d_gene: .; len: 12; j_gene: TRBJ1-1; v_gene: TRBV19; CDR3aa: CASMRMNTEAFF
d_gene: TRBD1; len: 14; j_gene: TRBJ1-4; v_gene: TRBV5-6; CDR3aa: CASSLGTGGEKLFF
d_gene: .; len: 16; j_gene: TRBJ2-3; v_gene: TRBV19; CDR3aa: CASSIGGDLLTDTQYF
d_gene: TRBD2; len: 17; j_gene: TRBJ2-7; v_gene: TRBV7-2; CDR3aa: CASSFRGSGTSGDEQYF
d_gene: .; len: 16; j_gene: TRBJ2-7; v_gene: TRBV6-6; CDR3aa: CASSIRSWGATYEQYF
d_gene: .; len: 16; j_gene: TRBJ1-2; v_gene: TRBV5-8; CDR3aa: CASSPTIPGFIYGYTF
d_gene: .; len: 15; j_gene: TRBJ1-2; v_gene: TRBV5-1; CDR3aa: CASSLTGTPNYGYTF
d_gene: TRBD1; len: 16; j_gene: TRBJ2-1; v_gene: TRBV5-1; CDR3aa: CASSLPTQGEYNEQFF
d_gene: .; len: 14; j_gene: TRBJ2-3; v_gene: TRBV30; CDR3aa: CAWSGGQRTDTQYF
d_gene: .; len: 13; j_gene: TRBJ2-2; v_gene: TRBV6-5; CDR3aa: CASSEAGGGELFF
d_gene: .; len: 16; j_gene: TRBJ2-7; v_gene: TRBV14; CDR3aa: CASSQFKINQAYEQYF
d_gene: .; len: 13; j_gene: TRBJ1-1; v_gene: TRBV27; CDR3aa: CASSLGQRTEAFF
d_gene: TRBD2; len: 17; j_gene: TRBJ2-3; v_gene: TRBV7-2; CDR3aa: CASSSTWREASTDTQYF
d_gene: .; len: 12; j_gene: TRBJ2-7; v_gene: TRBV11-3; CDR3aa: CASSLGAGEQYF
d_gene: TRBD1; len: 15; j_gene: TRBJ2-7; v_gene: TRBV10-1; CDR3aa: CASSDSRTGGNEQYF
d_gene: .; len: 15; j_gene: TRBJ2-2; v_gene: TRBV9; CDR3aa: CASSFRPIYPGELFF
d_gene: TRBD2; len: 15; j_gene: TRBJ2-3; v_gene: TRBV6-4; CDR3aa: CASSDSLAGADTQYF
d_gene: .; len: 11; j_gene: TRBJ1-1; v_gene: TRBV7-9; CDR3aa: CASSPQTEAFF